This paragraph reports one T cell receptor (beta chain). There is no known antigen for this receptor. The record has no base qualities; no much larger clone is one base away. V lost 1 base and J lost 2 bases; the stretch between them is 8 bases long. Including the terminal cysteine and phenylalanine, the CDR3 comprises 14 residues. The DNA shown is the 42-base CDR3, in frame from base 1. Library creation used PCR. TCRdb records Illumina HiSeq 2500 as the sequencer. Molecular barcoding was employed in the preparation of TCR libraries, with unique molecular identifiers being used to normalize TCRbeta repertoire quantification. TCRdb reprocessed the public reads (quality trimming at Q25 with fastp, clone calling with MiXCR) and kept in-frame beta chains. Each CDR3 protein appears once, grouped with its most common genes and DNA. This sample has about 340,000 distinct CDR3 sequences in its table, and 10% to 15% of those were observed once. The ten biggest clones cover about 3.9% of the sample.

These data come from a study of T-cell reconstitution after alpha-beta-depleted transplantation in children (TCRdb year 2016). About the study as a whole: The study quantitatively tracked T-cell immune reconstitution after TCRalphabeta/CD19-depleted allogeneic hematopoietic cell transplantation in children using TCR repertoire profiling.

This specimen consisted of PBMCs, obtained from the stem cell graft. The chain employs TRBV12-3 or TRBV12-4 and TRBJ1-2, with the D gene uncertain. The TCR originated in a human donor who donated a stem cell graft to a child with Fanconi anemia. The CDR3 has the sequence CASSLGRTNYGYTF. The DNA is as follows: TGTGCCAGCAGTTTAGGCAGGACCAACTATGGCTACACCTTC.